This section outlines one T cell receptor beta chain sequence together with its context. As yet, its antigen is unknown. Next came a second PCR, run for roughly 6 to 11 cycles, which used a sample-barcoded 5' primer along with a J-beta primer mix. All samples yielded 3 million or more CDR3-containing paired-end reads. TCRdb redid the calling of the 5' RACE reads with MiXCR, one entry per CDR3 protein. The sample has about 1 million distinct CDR3 sequences; less than 50% are singletons. These data originate in a study of blood T cells in healthy people across ages. Whole-study results and caveats: Estimated diversity, derived from one million T cells, was regarded as an underestimate. Diversity of TCR beta per million T cells declined in a roughly linear way with age.

The CDR3 spans 14 residues. Trimming shortened V by 4 bases and J by 5 bases, and 15 bases separated the two germline ends. CDR1 and CDR2 from the germline V gene are MNHEY and SVGAGI. The sample comprised blood. The chain joins TRBV6-5 to TRBJ2-7, with D maybe TRBD1 (7 bases). The origin of this receptor is a woman aged 60-75 years in good health. The CDR3 region has the DNA TGTGCCAGCAGTTGGCGGGACAGTCGGAACGAGCAGTACTTC. Its protein is CASSWRDSRNEQYF.